Given below is one TCR beta chain in context. This clonotype showed up many times. Its specific antigen is unknown. No base-level quality is on record; no much larger clone is a single base apart. The sample belongs to a study of regulatory T cells in long-lasting Graves disease (dated by TCRdb to about 2021). About the investigation overall: In the newly diagnosed Graves' disease group, patients had been taking antithyroid drugs for less than 3 months. TCR sequencing covered around 13 persistent and 20 newly diagnosed Graves' disease patients, 33 samples in total. The study was registered as a clinical trial and conducted in China. This study used TCR sequencing and RNA sequencing of peripheral blood to compare persistent Graves' disease patients against newly diagnosed Graves' disease patients. Study-wide findings and limitations: Patients with persistent disease shared more public clonotypes (over 2,500) than newly diagnosed patients did (966). Only the TCR beta chain was sequenced and analyzed. TRBV28, TRBJ1-2 and TRBJ2-5 were preferentially used in persistent disease, while TRBV20-1 and TRBJ2-1 were favored in newly diagnosed disease. Peripheral blood alone was examined, since thyroid tissue, which constituted the primary lesion, could not be accessed. Persistent Graves' disease patients showed lower TCR Shannon entropy and fewer highly expanded clones than newly diagnosed patients, suggesting clonal expansion. The authors acknowledged the small sample size as a limitation that may reduce accuracy.

The time point label, as the study defines it: newly diagnosed GD, antithyroid drugs for less than 3 months. For both TCR sequencing and RNA sequencing, RNA was extracted from PBMCs using TRIzol. The diagnosis of Graves' disease was made according to American Thyroid Association guidelines. The patients came from an endocrinology department in Xi'an, China. Each patient gave 9 to 10 milliliters of peripheral blood, collected in an EDTA anticoagulant tube. PBMCs were isolated by Ficoll Paque Plus density gradient separation without further T cell sorting. RNA quality was checked with an Agilent 2100 Bioanalyzer and agarose gel, and concentration with a NanoDrop 2000. The protocol used for the library was multiplex PCR. The reads were generated on an Illumina HiSeq 4000. iRepertoire HTBI primers and Arm-PCR amplification of CDR3 regions were used to construct TCR beta libraries. Before sequencing, the PCR products underwent gel purification. The original pipeline was this. Gene usage analysis of CDR3 amino acid clonotypes used the roughly 62 TRBV and some 13 TRBJ segments found across samples. Filtered high-quality paired reads were merged into contigs using COPE and FqMerger. Contigs were aligned with BLAST to IMGT TRBV, TRBD and TRBJ reference genes, and CDR3 was defined per IMGT. Clonotypes above 0.1% frequency were classified as highly expanded clones. Shannon entropy served as the measure of repertoire diversity, while the Gini coefficient captured V-J evenness. Clonotypes shared by more than one individual were considered public. TCRdb applied fastp at Q25 and MiXCR to the public reads, then kept only in-frame beta chains. Every distinct CDR3 protein forms one entry, paired with its most common genes and DNA. None of the V and J calls come from the authors' own analysis; TCRdb made them. The sample profile shows fewer than 650,000 distinct CDR3 sequences; approximately 16% of them were found once. Of the sample, 12% falls within the top ten clones.

Measured from the cysteine to the phenylalanine, the CDR3 is 19 residues long. The sequence is cut down to CDR3 DNA, 57 bases in frame from base 1. Reading the germline V gene (reference sequence) gives CDR1 SEHNR and CDR2 FQNEAQ. V is pruned by 5 bases and J by 7 bases, leaving 22 bases of the junction without a gene match. The data were also submitted as part of a second study, on T cells in Graves' hyperthyroidism and ophthalmopathy. The second study also describes: A patient counted as having stable Graves' hyperthyroidism if no progression to ophthalmopathy occurred over 18 months of follow-up. Hyperthyroidism patients were newly diagnosed, had a disease duration of under 2 months, and were aged 18 to 65 years. Any patient with an uncontrolled infection, another autoimmune disease, pregnancy or lactation was excluded. Diagnoses were based on clinical symptoms, serum thyroxine and TRAb, thyroid ultrasound and orbital computed tomography. The first round of RT-PCR for the TCR CDR3 was performed with the HTBI primer set and the Qiagen OneStep RT-PCR kit. Blood samples also contained most of the expanded thyroid clonotypes (frequency above 0.001), which suggests that blood repertoires may reflect thyroid immune responses. A model built on a 13 V-J signature distinguished ophthalmopathy from stable hyperthyroidism, reaching 85% to 90% sensitivity and 81.08% specificity in cross-validation and 80%/75% in testing. In validation, the model predicted progression to ophthalmopathy a median of roughly 6.1 months before onset, with roughly 70% sensitivity and roughly 77% specificity. To identify TCR V-J signatures that set the groups apart, the researchers used a discovery cohort of 100 patients, made up of some 41 with Graves' ophthalmopathy and some 55 with stable Graves' hyperthyroidism. Prospective prediction of ophthalmopathy was tested in an independent validation cohort of approximately 19 hyperthyroidism patients and some 17 patients who later progressed to ophthalmopathy. The roughly 94 discovery patients were randomly divided into training and test sets at a 7:3 ratio. Thyroid tissue and blood T-cell repertoires from six Graves' hyperthyroidism patients were also compared in the study. After blood sampling, hyperthyroidism patients were treated with methimazole at a starting dose of 30 mg daily, and ophthalmopathy patients were treated with high-dose intravenous methylprednisolone. Libraries were constructed in a second round of multiplex PCR, after which size selection and purification were carried out. Paired-end sequencing of the libraries was performed with 100 bp reads on an Illumina HiSeq2000. Raw data were processed with SOAPnuke, discarding reads with adapters, uncalled bases, mean Phred below 15, or no exact constant-primer or identifier match. COPE v1.2.5 was used to merge the high-quality paired reads, and each unique nucleotide sequence was defined as a clonotype. Clonotypes were aligned to IMGT TRBV, TRBD and TRBJ reference segments using MiTCR v1.1. The analysis included only V-J combinations with a frequency above 0.0001, which together covered 98% to 99.2% of the repertoires. The TCS score was defined as the ratio of F50 (clonal expansion) to E x V (chaos), calculated using BLOSUM62-based TCRdist between CDR3 peptides within each V-J. Welch's t-statistics and random forest reduced just over 500 V-J features to under 15, which were used in a naive Bayes classifier (R e1071). Sample size was not statistically predetermined, and investigators were not blinded to group allocation. The paper describes TCR Vbeta CDR3 sequencing of fewer than 150 peripheral blood samples, made up of roughly 45 ophthalmopathy patients, 70 to 80 hyperthyroidism patients and roughly 17 progressor patients.

The sequence came from a young man with Graves disease. Donor details come from another sample of the same person, matched by shared clones. The chain joins TRBV7-9 to TRBJ2-1, and 8 junction bases match TRBD2. The specimen comprised peripheral blood mononuclear cells (PBMCs), sampled at new diagnosis, from a patient treated with antithyroid drugs. CDR3 reads: CASSTNWGAEASGQNEQFF. The DNA sequence reads TGTGCCAGCAGCACCAATTGGGGGGCGGAGGCTAGCGGGCAGAATGAGCAGTTCTTC.